This TCR beta chain came from a study of blood T cell repertoires in COVID-19. Study at large: The United States, Italy and Spain provided the acute and convalescent COVID-19 samples. Sources were T cells, B-cell-depleted T cells, or PBMCs; the material itself was cDNA or gDNA.

Per the original methods: For nucleated cells, counts were estimated from reference gene primer amplification. This table comes from immunoSEQ multiplex PCR, and its TCRdb copy is limited to in-frame clones, with some not included. For V, J and clone size, that table is used; D and trimming come from the DNA. The sample carries about 120,000 clones, over 60% recorded once. The sequence came from a human donor in a cohort sampled during active COVID-19. Sequencing used peripheral blood.

In DNA, the CDR3 is TGTGCCAGCAGCGCGGGGGACAGGGTTAGTCAGCCCCAGCATTTT. Amino acids: CASSAGDRVSQPQHF. The chain combines TRBV9 with TRBJ1-5, with TRBD1 matching 9 bases. V shed 3 bases and J 6 bases; nucleotides not matched to a gene: 7. CDR3 length equals 15 residues. Germline-derived CDR1 and CDR2 are SGDLS and YYNGEE. The full variable domain, with the rest looked up from reference TRBV9 and TRBJ1-5, is DSGVTQTPKHLITATGQRVTLRCSPRSGDLSVYWYQQSLDQGLQFLIQYYNGEERAKGNILERFSAQQFPDLHSELNLSSLELGDSALYFCASSAGDRVSQPQHFGDGTRLSIL.